This entry concerns a single TCR beta chain. Its antigen remains unidentified. The data stem from a study of T-cell memory formation after mild COVID-19. The CDR3 covers 15 residues. The germline gives CDR1 SEHNR, CDR2 FQNEAQ (reference sequence). Losses at the gene ends were 5 bases for V and 3 bases for J; bases not matched to a gene: 6. Study-wide results and caveats: There were some responding clones in pre-infection memory, which suggested that cross-reactive memory had joined. Clones contracting over day 15 to 85 were CD4/CD8 balanced, with later expanders leaning CD4+. Among CD4+ contracting clones, most were CM and EM, and CD8+ ones EMRA.

Amplification by 5'RACE using constant-segment primers produced TCR alpha and TCR beta cDNA libraries that carried sample barcodes and UMIs. TCRdb reprocessed the 5' RACE reads via MiXCR and lists one record per CDR3 protein. The sample holds about 470,000 distinct CDR3 sequences, roughly 18% seen once. The specimen was PBMCs or a T cell subset sorted from them (not recorded which). V is TRBV7-9 and J is TRBJ2-1; 8 bases are a match to TRBD2. The clonotype originates from an adult woman who had mild COVID-19 (a few samples of this study predate the infection). Cell type and time point are not known. The CDR3 here is CASSIGGGNYNEQFF. DNA of the CDR3: TGTGCCAGCAGCATCGGGGGGGGTAACTACAATGAGCAGTTCTTC.